Presented here are 9 T cell receptor beta chains from one specimen sequenced in a study of Tregs in tolerant kidney transplant recipients (dated by TCRdb to the late 2010s). The transplants used related donors with nonmyeloablative bone marrow transplantation, and mixed chimerism in the human trials was transient. Receptor amplification or capture employed the immunoSEQ multiplex PCR assay. TCRdb stores this immuneACCESS table with in-frame sequences only. Part of the clones is absent; in the studies checked, under half of the shortfall reflects unresolved V genes, and no reason is known for the rest. The sample's table lists a count of approximately 6,000 clones. The ten most abundant clones make up around 42% of the sample. The sequencing here drew on CD8+ T cells from blood (PBMCs), taken 12 months after the transplant. These receptor sequences come from a human patient who received a combined kidney and bone marrow transplant. Following transplantation, T cells from the graft donor may be among those present.

Concerning this clone: Sequencing ends 3 residues short of the CDR3 end; the germline J gene provides the rest. V gene TRBV19 combines with J gene TRBJ2-7; 7 bases are a match to TRBD2. Germline assignment: CDR1 LNHDA and CDR2 SQIVND (reference sequence). With 3 bases clipped from V and 2 bases from J, the junction kept 4 bases outside the gene matches. The CDR3 is 14 amino acids. CDR3 sequence reads: CASSIGGGTYEQYF. Partial CDR3 DNA: TGTGCCAGTAGTATTGGCGGGGGAACCTACGAG. Full variable domain (missing parts from reference TRBV19 and TRBJ2-7): DGGITQSPKYLFRKEGQNVTLSCEQNLNHDAMYWYRQDPGQGLRLIYYSQIVNDFQKGDIAEGYSVSREKKESFPLTVTSAQKNPTAFYLCASSIGGGTYEQYFGPGTRLTVT.

Concerning this clone itself: The CDR3 end lies 3 residues beyond the end of the read and is filled in from the germline J gene. The chain joins TRBV11-2 to TRBJ2-7; D remains unclear. V was shortened by 5 bases and J by 5 bases, with 7 bases between the two germline ends. CDR3 size: 11 residues. CDR1 SGHAT and CDR2 FQNNGV come from the germline V gene. Here the CDR3 reads CASSPNNEQYF. CDR3 bases read: TGTGCCAGCAGCCCTAATAACGAG.

A note on this clone: The read comes to an end 3 residues before the CDR3 does, leaving the germline J gene to fill in the end. The chain employs TRBV29-1 and TRBJ1-4; D possibly corresponds to TRBD1 (6 bases). The CDR3 sequence is 13 residues long. Trimming removed 4 bases at V and 0 bases at J, with 6 bases between. The germline gives CDR1 SQVTM, CDR2 ANQGSEA. The sequenced part of the CDR3 DNA is TGCAGCGTTGGACAGGCAACTAATGAAAAA. It translates to CSVGQATNEK. The entire CDR3 sequence reads CSVGQATNEKLFF.

Notes on this clone: From the germline J gene comes the end of the CDR3, since the read stops 3 residues before it. The rearrangement links TRBV6-2 or TRBV6-3 to TRBJ2-3; D gene uncertain. Germline CDR1 reads MNHEY; CDR2 reads SVGEGT. Trimming took 4 bases from V and 3 from J, leaving 11 bases between them. The CDR3 is 14 residues long. Incomplete CDR3 DNA: TGTGCCAGCAGTTCGGCGGTCCGTACAGATACG. Its protein is CASSSAVRTDT. In full, the CDR3 reads CASSSAVRTDTQYF.

Worth noting for this clone: Read sequence stops 3 residues before the CDR3 end, and the germline J gene provides the missing end. This rearrangement joins TRBV7-6 to TRBJ1-2; the match to TRBD1 covers 7 bases. This CDR3 comprises 15 residues. The V gene's germline CDR1 is SGHVS and CDR2 FNYEAQ. V shed 5 bases and J 0 bases; nucleotides not matched to a gene: 6. CDR3 sequence: CASSKGTETNYGYTF. Partial CDR3 DNA: TGTGCCAGCAGCAAAGGGACAGAAACTAACTATGGC.

A note on this clone: The CDR3 goes on 3 residues after the read ends, and that part is filled in from the germline J gene. The rearrangement uses TRBV7-2 and TRBJ2-1; D gene uncertain. Trimming removed 1 base at V and 7 bases at J, with 11 bases between. Per germline, CDR1 SGHTA and CDR2 FQGNSA. CDR3 size: 14 residues. CDR3 DNA (partial): TGTGCCAGCAGCTTAGACCCCCTAGAGAATGAG. Its protein is CASSLDPLENE. The full-length CDR3 reads as CASSLDPLENEQFF.

Notes on this clone: The read halts 3 residues ahead of the CDR3 end, with the missing end drawn from the germline J gene. The chain recombines TRBV5-1 with TRBJ1-6, with TRBD1 matching 7 bases. Per the germline V gene, CDR1 is SGHRS and CDR2 is YFSETQ. The CDR3 covers 15 residues. Germline trimming cut 0 bases from V and 10 bases from J; bases unmatched to any gene: 7. CDR3 amino acids: CASSLEGRQGSPLHF. Partial CDR3 DNA: TGCGCCAGCAGCTTGGAAGGGCGACAGGGATCACCC.

Notes on this clone: From the germline J gene comes the end of the CDR3, since the read stops 3 residues before it. The chain combines TRBV7-9 with TRBJ2-2; 7 nucleotides line up with TRBD2. Germline CDR1 is SEHNR and CDR2 is FQNEAQ (reference sequence). Trimming cost V 3 bases and J 1 base; bases outside gene matches: 2. The CDR3 has 15 residues. The CDR3 region is CASSLVAGNTGELFF. The DNA read from the CDR3 is TGTGCCAGCAGCTTGGTAGCGGGGAACACCGGGGAG.

In regard to this clone: The missing CDR3 end, 3 residues past where the read stops, is filled in from the germline J gene. J is TRBJ1-2 and V is TRBV7-2; no reliable D call. The germline gives CDR1 SGHTA, CDR2 FQGNSA. Trimming left V 2 bases short and J 6 bases short, with 13 bases between. The CDR3 is made up of 14 amino acids. Partial CDR3 DNA: TGTGCCAGCAGCTTACCCCCGGGGAGCGATGGC. Amino acid sequence: CASSLPPGSDG. The full CDR3 protein is CASSLPPGSDGYTF. Full variable domain (outside the CDR3, taken from reference TRBV7-2 and TRBJ1-2): GAGVSQSPSNKVTEKGKDVELRCDPISGHTALYWYRQSLGQGLEFLIYFQGNSAPDKSGLPSDRFSAERTGGSVSTLTIQRTQQEDSAVYLCASSLPPGSDGYTFGSGTRLTVV.